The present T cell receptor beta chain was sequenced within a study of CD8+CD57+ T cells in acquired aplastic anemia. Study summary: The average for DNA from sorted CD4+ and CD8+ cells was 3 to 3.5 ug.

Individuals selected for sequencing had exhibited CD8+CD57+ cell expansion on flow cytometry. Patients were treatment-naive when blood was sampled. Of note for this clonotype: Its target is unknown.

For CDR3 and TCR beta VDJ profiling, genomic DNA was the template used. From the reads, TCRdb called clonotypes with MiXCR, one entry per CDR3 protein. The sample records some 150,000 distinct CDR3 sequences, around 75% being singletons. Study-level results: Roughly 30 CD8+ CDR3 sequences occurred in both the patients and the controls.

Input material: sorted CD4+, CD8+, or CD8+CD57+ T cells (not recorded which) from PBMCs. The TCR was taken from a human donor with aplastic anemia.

The CDR3: CASRGDRVYNEQFF. The CDR3 DNA sequence: TGTGCCAGCAGGGGGGACAGGGTTTACAATGAGCAGTTCTTC. The rearrangement links TRBV10-3 to TRBJ2-1, with 9 bases fitting TRBD1. CDR1 is ENHRY, CDR2 SYGVKD, per germline. The CDR3 length is 14 residues. The J segment lost 4 bases and the V segment lost 10 bases, leaving 8 bases of the junction unmatched.